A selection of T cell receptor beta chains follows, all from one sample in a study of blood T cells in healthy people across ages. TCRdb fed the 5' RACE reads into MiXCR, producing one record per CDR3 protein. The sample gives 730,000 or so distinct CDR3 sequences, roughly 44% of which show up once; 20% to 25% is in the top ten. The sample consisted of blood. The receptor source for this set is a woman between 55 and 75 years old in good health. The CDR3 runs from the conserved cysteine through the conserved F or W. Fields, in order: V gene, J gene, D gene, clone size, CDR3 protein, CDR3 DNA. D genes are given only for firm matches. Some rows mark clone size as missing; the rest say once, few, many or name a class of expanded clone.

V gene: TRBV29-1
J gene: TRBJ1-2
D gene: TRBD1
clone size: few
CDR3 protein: CSVEEDRGNYGYTF
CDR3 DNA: TGCAGCGTTGAAGAGGACAGGGGCAACTATGGCTACACCTTC

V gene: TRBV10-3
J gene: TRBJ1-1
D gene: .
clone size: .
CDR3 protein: CAITPTENTEAFF
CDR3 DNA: TGTGCCATCACCCCGACGGAGAACACTGAAGCTTTCTTT

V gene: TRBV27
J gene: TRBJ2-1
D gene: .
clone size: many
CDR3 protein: CASSFASGRVEQFF
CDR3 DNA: TGTGCCAGCAGTTTCGCCAGTGGGCGAGTGGAGCAGTTCTTC

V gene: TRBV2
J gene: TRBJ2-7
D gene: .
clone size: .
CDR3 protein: CASSVEGVRTSSYEQYF
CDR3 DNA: TGTGCCAGCAGTGTCGAGGGGGTCCGGACCAGCTCCTACGAGCAGTACTTC

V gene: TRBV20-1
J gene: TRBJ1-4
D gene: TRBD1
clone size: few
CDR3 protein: CSAGDTGEFPGKLFF
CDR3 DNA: TGCAGTGCTGGCGATACAGGGGAATTTCCGGGCAAACTGTTTTTT

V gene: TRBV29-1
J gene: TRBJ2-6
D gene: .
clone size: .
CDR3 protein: CSVEDKGGGSGANVLTF
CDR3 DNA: TGCAGCGTTGAAGATAAAGGGGGGGGCAGTGGGGCCAACGTCCTGACTTTC

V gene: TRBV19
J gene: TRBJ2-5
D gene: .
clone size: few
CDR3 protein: CASSTRPNGGQYF
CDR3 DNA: TGTGCCAGTAGTACTCGACCTAACGGGGGCCAGTACTTC

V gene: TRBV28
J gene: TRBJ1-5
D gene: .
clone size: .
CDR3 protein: CASSARTGGVGPQHF
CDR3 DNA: TGTGCCAGCAGTGCCCGGACGGGTGGAGTTGGGCCCCAGCATTTT

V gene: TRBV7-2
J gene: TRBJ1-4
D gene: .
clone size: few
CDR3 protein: CASSAYGDNEKLFF
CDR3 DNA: TGTGCCAGCAGCGCATACGGGGATAATGAAAAACTGTTTTTT

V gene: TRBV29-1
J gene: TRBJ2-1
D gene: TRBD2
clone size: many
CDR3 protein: CSVEASGETYNEQFF
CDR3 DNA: TGCAGCGTTGAAGCAAGCGGGGAGACCTACAATGAGCAGTTCTTC

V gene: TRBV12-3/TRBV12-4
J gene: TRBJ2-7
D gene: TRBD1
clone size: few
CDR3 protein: CASGDRGYEQYF
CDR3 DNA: TGTGCCAGCGGGGACAGGGGGTACGAGCAGTACTTC

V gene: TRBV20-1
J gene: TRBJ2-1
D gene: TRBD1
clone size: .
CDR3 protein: CSATGGSYNEQFF
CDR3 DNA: TGCAGCGCCACAGGGGGCTCCTACAATGAGCAGTTCTTC

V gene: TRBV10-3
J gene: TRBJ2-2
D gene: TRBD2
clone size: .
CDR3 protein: CAISRLAGQQNTGELFF
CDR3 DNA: TGTGCCATCAGTCGGCTAGCGGGGCAACAAAACACCGGGGAGCTGTTTTTT

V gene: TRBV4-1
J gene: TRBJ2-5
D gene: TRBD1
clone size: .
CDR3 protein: CASSQEGQSRNEQYF
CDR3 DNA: TGCGCCAGCAGCCAAGAGGGACAGAGTAGAAATGAGCAGTACTTC

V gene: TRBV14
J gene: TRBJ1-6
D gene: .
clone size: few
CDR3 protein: CASSLREVGNSPLHF
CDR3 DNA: TGTGCCAGCAGCCTCAGGGAGGTTGGGAATTCACCCCTCCACTTT

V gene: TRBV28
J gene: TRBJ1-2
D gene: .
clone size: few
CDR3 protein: CASRPNYGYTF
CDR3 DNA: TGTGCCAGCCGTCCTAACTATGGCTACACCTTC

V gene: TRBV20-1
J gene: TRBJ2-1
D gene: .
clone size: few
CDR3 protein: CSARDPVAGWAYNEQFF
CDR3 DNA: TGCAGTGCTAGAGATCCCGTTGCAGGGTGGGCCTACAATGAGCAGTTCTTC

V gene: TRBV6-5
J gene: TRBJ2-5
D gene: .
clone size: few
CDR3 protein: CASSSTRVGETQYF
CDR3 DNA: TGTGCCAGCAGTTCCACACGTGTGGGGGAGACCCAGTACTTC

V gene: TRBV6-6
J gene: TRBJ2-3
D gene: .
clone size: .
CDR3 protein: CASSYPMTGSTDTQYF
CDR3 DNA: TGTGCCAGCAGTTACCCCATGACAGGTTCCACAGATACGCAGTATTTT

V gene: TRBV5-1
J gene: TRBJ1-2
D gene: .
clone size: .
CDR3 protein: CASSLVARDGYTF
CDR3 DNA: TGCGCCAGCAGCTTGGTAGCAAGGGATGGCTACACCTTC

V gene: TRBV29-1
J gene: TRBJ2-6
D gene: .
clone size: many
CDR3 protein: CSDVPAGANVLTF
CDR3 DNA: TGCAGCGACGTTCCCGCTGGGGCCAACGTCCTGACTTTC

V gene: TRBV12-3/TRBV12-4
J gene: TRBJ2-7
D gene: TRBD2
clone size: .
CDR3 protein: CASSRFGSGGPYEQYF
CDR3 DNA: TGTGCCAGCAGCCGTTTTGGTAGCGGGGGACCCTACGAGCAGTACTTC

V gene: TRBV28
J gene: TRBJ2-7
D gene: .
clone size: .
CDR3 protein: CASINGGGIYEQYF
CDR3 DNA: TGTGCCAGCATCAATGGGGGGGGCATTTACGAGCAGTACTTC

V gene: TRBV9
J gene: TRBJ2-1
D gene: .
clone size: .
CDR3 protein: CASSGEGRGDVWQFF
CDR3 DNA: TGTGCCAGCAGCGGAGAAGGCAGGGGGGACGTCTGGCAGTTCTTC

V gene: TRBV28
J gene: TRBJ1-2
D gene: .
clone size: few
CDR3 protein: CASSSSGSGSYGYTF
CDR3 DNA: TGTGCCAGCAGTAGTTCCGGGTCCGGGAGCTATGGCTACACCTTC

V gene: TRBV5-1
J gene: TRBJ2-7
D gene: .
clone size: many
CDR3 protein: CASSLVGFDEQYF
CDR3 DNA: TGCGCCAGCAGCTTGGTGGGGTTCGACGAGCAGTACTTC

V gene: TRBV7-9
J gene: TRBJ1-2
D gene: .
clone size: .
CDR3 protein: CASSSGSLLLLNYGYTF
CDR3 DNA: TGTGCCAGCAGCTCAGGGAGCCTCCTCCTCTTAAACTATGGCTACACCTTC

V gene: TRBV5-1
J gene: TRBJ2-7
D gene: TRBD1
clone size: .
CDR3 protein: CASSLPGGYDEQYF
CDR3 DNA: TGCGCCAGCAGCTTGCCAGGGGGCTACGACGAGCAGTACTTC

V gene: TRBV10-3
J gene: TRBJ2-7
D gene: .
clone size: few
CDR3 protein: CAISSTPGGHSYEQYF
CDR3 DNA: TGTGCCATCAGTTCTACTCCCGGGGGGCACTCCTACGAGCAGTACTTC

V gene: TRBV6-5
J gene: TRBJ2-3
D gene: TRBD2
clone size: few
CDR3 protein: CASSYQREYTDTQYF
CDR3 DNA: TGTGCCAGCAGTTACCAGCGGGAATACACAGATACGCAGTATTTT

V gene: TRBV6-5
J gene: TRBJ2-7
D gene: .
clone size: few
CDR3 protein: CASSYSSSLPYEQYF
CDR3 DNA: TGTGCCAGCAGTTACTCTAGCAGCCTCCCCTACGAGCAGTACTTC

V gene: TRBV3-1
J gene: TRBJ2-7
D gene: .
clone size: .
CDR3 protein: CASSQDQGVDYNEQYF
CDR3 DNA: TGTGCCAGCAGCCAAGACCAGGGGGTGGACTACAATGAGCAGTACTTC

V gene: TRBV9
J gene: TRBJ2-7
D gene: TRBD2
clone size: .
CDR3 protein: CASSVDTSAGPYEQYF
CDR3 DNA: TGTGCCAGCAGCGTAGACACTAGCGCCGGACCCTACGAGCAGTACTTC

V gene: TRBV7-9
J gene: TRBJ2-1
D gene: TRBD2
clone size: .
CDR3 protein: CASKRGVAGDPSYNEQFF
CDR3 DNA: TGTGCCAGCAAAAGGGGGGTAGCGGGAGACCCCTCCTACAATGAGCAGTTCTTC

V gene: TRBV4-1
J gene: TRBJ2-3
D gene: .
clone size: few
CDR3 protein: CASSQRGPSKADTQYF
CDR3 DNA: TGCGCCAGCAGCCAAAGAGGGCCTAGCAAGGCAGATACGCAGTATTTT

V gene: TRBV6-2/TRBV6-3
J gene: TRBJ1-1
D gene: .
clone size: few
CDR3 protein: CASRGLGASGTEAFF
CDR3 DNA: TGTGCCAGCAGGGGACTGGGAGCGTCAGGGACTGAAGCTTTCTTT

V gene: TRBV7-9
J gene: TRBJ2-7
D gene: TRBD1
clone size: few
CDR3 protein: CASISRGTGDEQYF
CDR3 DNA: TGTGCCAGCATTTCGAGGGGGACAGGGGACGAGCAGTACTTC

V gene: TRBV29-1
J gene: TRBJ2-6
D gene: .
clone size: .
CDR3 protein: CSTRQDGNVLTF
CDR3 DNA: TGCAGCACTCGACAGGATGGCAACGTCCTGACTTTC

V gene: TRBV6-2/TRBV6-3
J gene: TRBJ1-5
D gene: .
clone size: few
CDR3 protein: CASRTEGRPNQPQHF
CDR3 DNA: TGTGCCAGCAGGACCGAGGGACGGCCTAATCAGCCCCAGCATTTT

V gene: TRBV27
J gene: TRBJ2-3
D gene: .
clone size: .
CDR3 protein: CASTGRYTDTQYF
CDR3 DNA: TGTGCCAGCACAGGGAGATACACAGATACGCAGTATTTT

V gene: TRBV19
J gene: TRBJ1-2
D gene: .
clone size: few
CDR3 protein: CASSIPGHYGYTF
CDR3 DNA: TGTGCCAGTAGTATACCAGGACACTATGGCTACACCTTC

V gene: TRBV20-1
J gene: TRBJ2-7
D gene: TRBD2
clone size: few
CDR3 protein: CSAGLAGGHKSPYEQYF
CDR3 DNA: TGCAGTGCCGGACTAGCGGGAGGTCACAAAAGTCCCTACGAGCAGTACTTC

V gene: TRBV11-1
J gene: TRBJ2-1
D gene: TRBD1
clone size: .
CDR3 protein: CASSSDRGWKEQFF
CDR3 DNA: TGTGCCAGCAGCTCGGACAGGGGTTGGAAGGAGCAGTTCTTC

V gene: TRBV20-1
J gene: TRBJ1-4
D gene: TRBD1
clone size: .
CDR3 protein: CSARVGTGGSYEKLFF
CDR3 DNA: TGCAGTGCTAGAGTTGGGACAGGGGGATCATATGAAAAACTGTTTTTT

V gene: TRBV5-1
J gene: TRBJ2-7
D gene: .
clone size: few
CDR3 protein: CASSQTTGTYNEQYF
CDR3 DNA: TGCGCCAGCAGCCAAACAACCGGGACCTACAATGAGCAGTACTTC

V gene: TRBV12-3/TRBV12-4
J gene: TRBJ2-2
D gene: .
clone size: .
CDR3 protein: CASSLVGQGVGELFF
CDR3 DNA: TGTGCCAGCAGTTTAGTAGGTCAGGGCGTCGGGGAGCTGTTTTTT

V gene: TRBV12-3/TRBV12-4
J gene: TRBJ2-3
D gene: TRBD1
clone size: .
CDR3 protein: CASRHGQGPGTDTQYF
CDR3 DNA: TGTGCCAGCAGGCACGGACAGGGGCCGGGCACAGATACGCAGTATTTT

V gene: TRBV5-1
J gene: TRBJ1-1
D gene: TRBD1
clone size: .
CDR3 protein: CASSLGQGAVNTEAFF
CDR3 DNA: TGCGCCAGCAGCTTGGGACAGGGGGCTGTGAACACTGAAGCTTTCTTT

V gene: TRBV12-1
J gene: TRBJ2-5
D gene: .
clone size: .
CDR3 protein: CASSFVAAKETQYF
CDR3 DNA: TGTGCCAGCAGCTTTGTAGCGGCTAAAGAGACCCAGTACTTC

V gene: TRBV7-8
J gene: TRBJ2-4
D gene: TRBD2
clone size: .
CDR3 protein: CASSLLYRDYYNEQYF
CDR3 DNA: TGTGCCAGCAGCCTGCTTTACCGGGACTACTACAATGAGCAGTACTTC

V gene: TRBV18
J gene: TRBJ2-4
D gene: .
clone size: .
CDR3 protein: CASSPKSTAVQNIQYF
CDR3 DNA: TGTGCCAGCTCACCTAAGTCGACAGCCGTCCAAAACATTCAGTACTTC

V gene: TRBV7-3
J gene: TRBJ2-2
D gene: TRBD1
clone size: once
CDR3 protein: CTSREQGASTGELFF
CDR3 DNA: TGTACCAGCAGGGAACAGGGGGCGTCCACCGGGGAGCTGTTTTTT

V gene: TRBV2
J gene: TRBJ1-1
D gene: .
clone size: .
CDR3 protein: CASRNRDLSTEAFF
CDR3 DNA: TGTGCCAGCAGAAACAGGGATCTGAGCACTGAAGCTTTCTTT

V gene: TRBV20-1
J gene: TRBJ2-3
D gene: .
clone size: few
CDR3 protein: CSARVQGGSTDTQYF
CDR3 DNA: TGCAGTGCTAGAGTGCAGGGGGGGAGCACAGATACGCAGTATTTT

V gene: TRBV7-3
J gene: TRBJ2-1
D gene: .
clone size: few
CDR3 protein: CASSLLGTHTNEQFF
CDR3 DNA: TGTGCCAGCAGCTTACTTGGGACACATACCAATGAGCAGTTCTTC

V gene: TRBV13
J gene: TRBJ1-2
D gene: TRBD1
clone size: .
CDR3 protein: CASSLRGGQGVRGYTF
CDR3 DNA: TGTGCCAGCAGCTTACGGGGAGGACAGGGGGTGCGAGGCTACACCTTC

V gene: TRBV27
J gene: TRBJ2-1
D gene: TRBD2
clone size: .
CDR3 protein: CASGGAGISYNEQFF
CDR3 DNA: TGTGCCAGCGGAGGAGCGGGGATCTCCTACAATGAGCAGTTCTTC

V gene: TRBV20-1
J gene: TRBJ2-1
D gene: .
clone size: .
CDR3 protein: CSATPGPDLNEQFF
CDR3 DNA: TGCAGTGCTACGCCGGGACCAGATCTAAATGAGCAGTTCTTC